This TCR beta chain was recovered during a study of identical twins. Healthy Caucasians supplied all donations. Trimming took 2 bases from V and 6 from J, leaving 13 bases between them. CDR1 and CDR2 from the germline V gene are SQVTM and ANQGSEA. This CDR3 spans 13 amino acids. For this clonotype: Its matching antigen is unknown.

Broader study findings: Model-predicted out-of-frame TCR alpha sharing fell below observed values in monozygotic twins.

Using its own MiXCR run on the 5' RACE reads, TCRdb lists one record per CDR3 protein. The table has about 250,000 distinct CDR3 sequences, about an eighth seen once. The chain is built from TRBV29-1 and TRBJ1-2; D is unresolved. Sample: memory (CD45RO+) T cells sorted from blood. The source of this sequence is a woman between 18 and 29 years old in good health. DNA of the CDR3: TGCAGCGTTGAAAGGGTTGACGGAGATGGCTACACCTTC. It encodes CSVERVDGDGYTF. Full variable domain (missing parts from reference TRBV29-1 and TRBJ1-2): SAVISQKPSRDICQRGTSLTIQCQVDSQVTMMFWYRQQPGQSLTLIATANQGSEATYESGFVIDKFPISRPNLTFSTLTVSNMSPEDSSIYLCSVERVDGDGYTFGSGTRLTVV.